The following is a T cell receptor beta chain sequence with its context. Its antigen remains undetermined. No much larger clone exists at a distance of one base, and base qualities are not known. The data derive from a study of T cells after posttransplantation cyclophosphamide (dated by TCRdb to the mid-2010s). As for the study more broadly: Using TRB sequencing, the study followed how the T cell repertoire reconstituted after myeloablative bone marrow transplantation in which posttransplantation cyclophosphamide served as GVHD prophylaxis. Antigen receptor sequencing was done on samples from some 34 PTCy-treated patients and from under 20 related bone marrow donors of those patients. Blood from all 30 or so PTCy patients who had 1-year posttransplant specimens underwent TRB sequencing. Up to 3 additional blood samples from 2 to 5.2 years after transplant were also TRB-sequenced in 3 patients, as was pretransplant blood from a handful of patients. Because TRA and TRB clonality correlated tightly in several samples, later TCR analyses were limited to TRB. Public TRB sequences were compared against a database of over 3,000 sequences linked to responses to pathogens, tumor antigens, self-antigens and alloantigens.

Genomic DNA was the input for TRB sequencing, which was run either with the immunoSEQ assay at survey resolution or with the hsTCRB kit. The original methods were these. Initial read processing used immunoSEQ software, and repertoire analyses used the LymphoSeq R package. Clonality was computed as 1 minus normalized Shannon entropy; Gini coefficient was also calculated for each TRB dataset. Phenotypes of unsorted samples were inferred by mapping TRB sequences from sorted subsets of the recipient or donor onto the same recipient's unsorted samples. This is the immuneACCESS table as TCRdb keeps it, with only in-frame sequences that have V and J called. A part of the clones is gone; compared with another copy, unresolved V genes explain less than half, and the rest is unexplained. The V and J calls and clone size come from that table; D and trimming were worked out from the DNA. This sample comprises tens of thousands of clones, almost 75% of them detected only once. The leading ten clones occupy about 0.61% of the sample.

What the research found in general, with its limitations: The TRB repertoires of T cells infiltrating skin or the GI tract showed only limited overlap with the TRB repertoires found in blood. Across 45 or so patients, TRB clonality was highly associated with recipient CMV seropositivity and CMV reactivation, and PTCy diversity was similar to diversity in CNI/methotrexate controls. Donor-recipient similarity was low at 1-2 months but rose over the first year, and later blood repertoires were often dominated by donor CD8+ memory clones.

Spanning cysteine to phenylalanine, the CDR3 consists of 14 amino acids. Of all the DNA, just the CDR3 is kept, 42 bases in frame from base 1. From the germline V gene, CDR1 is SGHTA and CDR2 is FQGNSA. Trimming takes 5 bases from V and 4 bases from J, and the germline ends sit 11 bases apart. On the day of marrow donation, related bone marrow donors gave peripheral blood samples. Peripheral blood and bone marrow mononuclear cells were isolated by Ficoll-Hypaque density centrifugation and were cryopreserved. Sorting of CD4+ and CD8+ T cells, including naive and memory subsets, was performed by FACS on a FACSAria II.

Specimen: memory CD4+ T cells sorted from PBMCs. This chain is built from TRBV7-2 and TRBJ2-2; TRBD1 is perhaps the D gene, given 6 matching bases. This clonotype was sampled from a woman aged 55-70 years in good health, CMV-negative, and a related stem cell transplant donor. The DNA reads as follows: TGTGCCAGCAGCCGACGAGGGGGCACCGGGGAGCTGTTTTTT. This is translated as CASSRRGGTGELFF.